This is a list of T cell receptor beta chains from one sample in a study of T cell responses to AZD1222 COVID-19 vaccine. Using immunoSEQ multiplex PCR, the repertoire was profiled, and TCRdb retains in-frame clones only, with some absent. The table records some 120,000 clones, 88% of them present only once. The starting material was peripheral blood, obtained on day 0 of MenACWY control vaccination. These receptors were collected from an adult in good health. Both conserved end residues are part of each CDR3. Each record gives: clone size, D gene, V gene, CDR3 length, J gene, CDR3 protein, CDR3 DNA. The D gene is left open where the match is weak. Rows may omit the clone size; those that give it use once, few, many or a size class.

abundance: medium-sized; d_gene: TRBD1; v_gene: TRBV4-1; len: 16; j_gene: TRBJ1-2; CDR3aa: CASSQGLAGGNYGYTF; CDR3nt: TGCGCCAGCAGCCAAGGGTTGGCAGGGGGTAACTATGGCTACACCTTC
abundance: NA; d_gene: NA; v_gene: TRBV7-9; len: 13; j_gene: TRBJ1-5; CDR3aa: CASSLVQGQPQHF; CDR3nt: TGTGCCAGCAGCTTAGTTCAAGGTCAGCCCCAGCATTTT
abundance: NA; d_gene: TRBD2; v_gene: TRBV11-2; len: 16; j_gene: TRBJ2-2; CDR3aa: CASRGPGGTNTGELFF; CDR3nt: TGTGCCAGCAGGGGGCCGGGGGGTACGAACACCGGGGAGCTGTTTTTT
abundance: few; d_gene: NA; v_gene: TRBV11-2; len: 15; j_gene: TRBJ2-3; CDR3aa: CASSFGGRASDTQYF; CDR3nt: TGTGCCAGCAGCTTTGGGGGGCGGGCGTCAGATACGCAGTATTTT
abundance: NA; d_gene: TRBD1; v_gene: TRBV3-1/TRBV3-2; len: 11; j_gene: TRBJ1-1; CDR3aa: CASRRDRVAFF; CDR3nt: TGTGCCAGCAGAAGGGACAGGGTTGCTTTCTTT
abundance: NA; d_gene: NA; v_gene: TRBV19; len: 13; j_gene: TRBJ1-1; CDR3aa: CASSIGEGTEAFF; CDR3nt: TGTGCCAGTAGTATAGGAGAGGGGACTGAAGCTTTCTTT
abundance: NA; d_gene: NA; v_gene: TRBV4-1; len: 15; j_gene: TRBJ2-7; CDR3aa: CASSQEGQPFYEQYF; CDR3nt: TGCGCCAGCAGCCAAGAAGGACAGCCGTTTTACGAGCAGTACTTC
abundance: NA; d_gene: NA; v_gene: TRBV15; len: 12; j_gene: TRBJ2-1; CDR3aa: CATSTGYNEQFF; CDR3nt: TGTGCCACCAGCACCGGTTACAATGAGCAGTTCTTC
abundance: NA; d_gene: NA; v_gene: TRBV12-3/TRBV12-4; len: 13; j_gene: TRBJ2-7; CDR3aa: CASSPGITYEQYF; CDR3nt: TGTGCCAGCAGCCCCGGGATCACTTACGAGCAGTACTTC
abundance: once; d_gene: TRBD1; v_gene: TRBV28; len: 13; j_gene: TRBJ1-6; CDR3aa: CASFGQAFSPLHF; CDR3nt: TGTGCCAGCTTCGGACAGGCTTTTTCACCCCTCCACTTT
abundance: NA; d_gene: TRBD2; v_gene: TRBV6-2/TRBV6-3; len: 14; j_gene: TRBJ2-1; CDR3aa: CASSRGSSYNEQFF; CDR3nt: TGTGCCAGCAGTCGCGGGAGCTCCTACAATGAGCAGTTCTTC
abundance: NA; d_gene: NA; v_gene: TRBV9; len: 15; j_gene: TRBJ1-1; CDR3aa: CASSVDGTANTEAFF; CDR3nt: TGTGCCAGCAGCGTGGACGGGACGGCGAACACTGAAGCTTTCTTT